This TCR beta chain was recovered during a study of early T cells in non-severe SARS-CoV-2 infection. Study findings and constraints: VDJdb-based annotation leaned toward anti-spike CD8 responses and missed private and CD4 specificities.

TCRdb redid the calling of the 5' RACE reads with MiXCR, one entry per CDR3 protein. The sample holds more than 50,000 distinct CDR3 sequences; roughly an eighth are singletons and the top ten take 9.5% to 10%. V was shortened by 0 bases and J by 1 base, with 10 bases between the two germline ends. Germline V gene lookup returns CDR1 SGDLS and CDR2 YYNGEE. The CDR3 sequence is 15 residues long. Comment on this clonotype: Its target is not known.

V and J are TRBV9 and TRBJ1-2, with D unclear. Sequencing was done on a sample of whole blood. The sequence derives from an adult who was a healthcare worker with PCR-confirmed SARS-CoV-2 infection or an uninfected control (not recorded which). CDR3 loop: CASSVVRELNYGYTF. DNA of the CDR3: TGTGCCAGCAGCGTAGTGAGAGAGCTTAACTATGGCTACACCTTC.